This entry lists 19 T cell receptor beta chains sequenced from one sample in a study of T cells in Graves' hyperthyroidism and ophthalmopathy (dated by TCRdb to 2018 to 2020). The library came from multiplex PCR. TCRdb names Illumina HiSeq 2000 as the instrument used. Amplification of TCR beta CDR3 regions was carried out from RNA transcripts. The first round of RT-PCR for the TCR CDR3 was performed with the HTBI primer set and the Qiagen OneStep RT-PCR kit. TCRdb trimmed the raw reads at Q25, called clones with MiXCR and kept productive beta chains. Every entry covers one CDR3 protein and lists the most common genes and DNA from its rows. The sample table contains roughly 700,000 distinct CDR3 sequences; only one count was recorded for roughly 15% of them. The ten largest clones represent 9.5% to 13% of the sample. Specimen: blood. The receptors originated from a woman between 18 and 29 years old with Graves' hyperthyroidism.

The V and J genes are TRBV4-1 and TRBJ2-5; 11 bases match TRBD2. J was trimmed by 5 bases and V by 2 bases; bases with no gene match: 7. The CDR3 extends over 16 amino acids. Germline CDR1 reads MGHRA; CDR2 reads YSYEKL. CDR3 protein: CASSQISGRAVETQYF. CDR3 coding DNA: TGCGCCAGCAGCCAAATTAGCGGGAGGGCCGTCGAGACCCAGTACTTC.

CDR3 sequence reads: CASSRARGGQGLSYGYTF. DNA for the CDR3: TGTGCCAGCAGCCGAGCCAGGGGGGGACAGGGGCTGAGCTATGGCTACACCTTC. The chain recombines TRBV7-2 with TRBJ1-2, with 10 positions matching TRBD1. Germline values: CDR1 SGHTA, CDR2 FQGNSA. The CDR3 is 18 residues long. V trimming: 5 bases; J trimming: 4 bases; junction bases outside the gene matches: 16. Combining the CDR3 with reference TRBV7-2 and TRBJ1-2 gives the whole variable domain GAGVSQSPSNKVTEKGKDVELRCDPISGHTALYWYRQSLGQGLEFLIYFQGNSAPDKSGLPSDRFSAERTGGSVSTLTIQRTQQEDSAVYLCASSRARGGQGLSYGYTFGSGTRLTVV.

This clonotype was observed at least ten times. The V and J genes are TRBV6-2 or TRBV6-3 and TRBJ1-2; TRBD1 matches at 9 bases. This CDR3 has 15 residues. Germline assignment: CDR1 MNHEY and CDR2 SVGEGT. Trimming cost V 4 bases and J 2 bases; bases outside gene matches: 5. The CDR3 protein is CASSSRDRVNYGYTF. The CDR3, as DNA: TGTGCCAGCAGTTCACGGGACAGGGTCAACTATGGCTACACCTTC.

This clonotype was observed many times. This chain joins TRBV2 and TRBJ1-2, with 12 bases that match TRBD1. Unmatched junction bases numbered 4, after V lost 5 bases and J lost 6 bases. In germline, CDR1 is SNHLY, CDR2 FYNNEI. The CDR3 contains 14 residues. CDR3 amino acids: CASSTGTGGDGYTF. CDR3 DNA sequence: TGTGCCAGCAGTACCGGGACAGGGGGCGATGGCTACACCTTC.

Ten or more counts support this clonotype. The chain combines TRBV28 with TRBJ1-1; 7 bases fit TRBD1. This CDR3 spans 15 amino acids. Trimming removed 6 bases from V and 0 bases from J; junction bases left unmatched: 7. Germline V lookup: CDR1 MDHEN, CDR2 SYDVKM. This CDR3 reads CASSSPRGVNTEAFF. As DNA, the CDR3 is TGTGCCAGCAGCTCACCCAGGGGGGTGAACACTGAAGCTTTCTTT.

This chain links TRBV7-9 with TRBJ1-1, with D hard to call. Germline assignment: CDR1 SEHNR and CDR2 FQNEAQ (reference sequence). Trimming removed 1 base from V and 5 bases from J, with 8 bases in between. The CDR3 sequence is 13 residues long. This CDR3 is CASSLDPSTEAFF. The CDR3 DNA is TGTGCCAGCAGCTTAGACCCAAGTACTGAAGCTTTCTTT.

This clonotype was seen more than once but under ten times. The gene calls are TRBV28 and TRBJ2-2; the match to TRBD2 covers 10 bases. V was pared by 3 bases and J by 0 bases, with 7 bases of the junction left unmatched. Germline CDR1 reads MDHEN; CDR2 reads SYDVKM. CDR3 length: 18 amino acids. CDR3: CASSFTEGLAANTGELFF. The CDR3 DNA reads TGTGCCAGCAGTTTTACAGAAGGACTAGCGGCGAACACCGGGGAGCTGTTTTTT.

This clonotype was picked up a small number of times. This chain uses TRBV5-8 with TRBJ2-7; TRBD1 agrees at 12 bases. The CDR3 contains 16 residues. Germline CDR1 and CDR2: SGHTS and YDEGEE. V dropped 6 bases and J dropped 2; count of bases not matched to a gene: 9. The CDR3 protein is CASNRGTGGIPYEQYF. The CDR3 nucleotides read TGTGCCAGCAACCGAGGGACAGGGGGCATCCCCTACGAGCAGTACTTC.

This clonotype was recorded at least ten times. This chain connects TRBV28 to TRBJ2-5, with D tentatively TRBD1 (6 bases). Germline CDR1 reads MDHEN; CDR2 reads SYDVKM. The CDR3 runs to 19 residues. V was shortened by 3 bases and J by 2 bases, with 25 bases between the two germline ends. The CDR3 DNA sequence: TGTGCCAGCAGTTTCATTTTGTCTCTGACACACAGGGATCAAGAGACCCAGTACTTC. It codes for CASSFILSLTHRDQETQYF.

This clonotype was observed many times. This chain uses TRBV27 with TRBJ2-3; TRBD1 or TRBD2 may be the D gene (6 bases each). Germline values: CDR1 MNHEY, CDR2 SMNVEV (reference sequence). CDR3 length: 18 residues. Between the trimmed V and J ends, which lost 6 bases and 0 bases, there was a span of 22 bases. In DNA, the CDR3 is TGTGCCAGCAGGCCGGGGGCACTAGAGGCCTTAAGCACAGATACGCAGTATTTT. Protein product: CASRPGALEALSTDTQYF.

This clonotype came up many times. The DNA of the CDR3 is TGTGCCAGCGTTGCGGGAGGATGGATCAATGAGCAGTTCTTC. Residues: CASVAGGWINEQFF. This chain links TRBV6-2 or TRBV6-3 with TRBJ2-1, with TRBD2 matching over 8 bases. Germline V lookup: CDR1 MNHEY, CDR2 SVGEGT. This CDR3 spans 14 amino acids. V shed 8 bases and J 6 bases; nucleotides not matched to a gene: 9.

This clonotype was seen at least ten times. The chain is built from TRBV13 and TRBJ2-1; no definite D call. Germline lookup yields CDR1 PRHDT and CDR2 FYEKMQ (reference sequence). The CDR3 is 12 amino acids. V lost 1 base and J lost 15, with 13 bases in between. DNA for the CDR3: TGTGCCAGCAGCTTAGAACCTGGCACCACGTTCTTC. Its translation: CASSLEPGTTFF.

This clonotype has a count of ten or more. The chain combines TRBV6-2 or TRBV6-3 with TRBJ2-3, with D hard to call. This CDR3 is 14 amino acids long. CDR1 is MNHEY and CDR2 is SVGEGT in the germline V gene. The germline V and J ends were trimmed by 6 bases and 5 bases, with 15 bases remaining between them. CDR3 amino acids: CASSPRLGGDTQYF. Written as DNA, the CDR3 is TGTGCCAGCAGCCCTCGACTCGGCGGAGATACGCAGTATTTT.

The gene calls are TRBV12-3 or TRBV12-4 and TRBJ2-3, with 8 bases lining up with TRBD2. Trimming removed 5 bases from V and 2 bases from J; junction bases left unmatched: 6. This CDR3 has 15 residues. Written as DNA, the CDR3 is TGTGCCAGCAGTAGTAGCGGGAAGGTCACAGATACGCAGTATTTT. Residues: CASSSSGKVTDTQYF.

The J gene is TRBJ2-7, the V gene TRBV6-1, with TRBD2 as a possible D gene (6 bases). Trimming left V 6 bases short and J 1 base short, with 13 bases between. There are 14 residues in the CDR3. The V gene's germline CDR1 is MNHNS and CDR2 SASEGT. CDR3 bases: TGTGCCAGCAGGGCGGGGCGGGGATCCTACGAGCAGTACTTC. This sequence encodes CASRAGRGSYEQYF.

This clonotype occurred a few times. The chain recombines TRBV5-1 with TRBJ2-1; 8 bases map to TRBD2. V lost 1 base, J lost 8 bases, and 11 bases stayed unmatched. The CDR3 has 16 amino acids. CDR1 is SGHRS and CDR2 is YFSETQ in the germline V gene. CDR3 loop: CASSLMSGSVLHEQFF. The CDR3, as DNA: TGCGCCAGCAGCTTGATGAGCGGGAGTGTATTGCATGAGCAGTTCTTC.

Only a few counts were recorded for this clonotype. The V gene is TRBV7-8, the J gene TRBJ2-1; 8 bases line up with TRBD2. CDR1 SGHVS and CDR2 FQNEAQ come from the germline V gene. The junction had 5 bases not matched to a gene; V was cut back by 5 bases and J by 2 bases. The CDR3 runs 15 residues. The CDR3 nucleotides are TGTGCCAGCAGCCGCGGGAGGTTCACCTACAATGAGCAGTTCTTC. Its translation: CASSRGRFTYNEQFF.

This clonotype was seen a handful of times. The chain links TRBV3-1 to TRBJ1-2; 7 bases map to TRBD1. The CDR3 sequence is 14 residues long. The V gene end was trimmed by 4 bases and the J gene end by 4 bases; junction bases not matched to a gene: 6. Germline CDR1 and CDR2: LGHDT and YNNKEL (reference sequence). The CDR3 spells CASSPSGGSYGYTF. The CDR3 DNA sequence: TGTGCCAGCAGCCCGTCAGGGGGGAGCTATGGCTACACCTTC.

This clonotype was observed at least ten times. V usage is TRBV12-3 or TRBV12-4 and J usage is TRBJ2-5; D ambiguous. V dropped 6 bases and J dropped 2 bases, with 4 bases sitting between them. This CDR3 region has 11 residues. In DNA, the CDR3 is TGTGCCAGCAGACAGCAAGAGACCCAGTACTTC. The encoded protein is CASRQQETQYF.